This T cell receptor beta chain was captured in a study of T cell repertoires in cytomegalovirus infection (dated by TCRdb to between 2018 and 2021). Regarding the research as a whole: Donor HLA type was relevant to the analysis, as public TCR beta signatures indicated carriage of CMV infection together with the matching HLA type.

About this clonotype: This clone's antigen is unknown. Within one base of it there is no much larger clone, and no base qualities were kept.

Results and caveats for the whole study, not just this receptor: In both this cohort and an independent roughly 350-donor cohort, the cumulative frequency of public TCR beta family members distinguished carriers of CMV infection plus the relevant HLA type. The ex vivo response was dominated by HLA-C-restricted CMV-specific TCR beta clonotypes, which also provided the single most frequent clonotype in two of eight donors.

The germline V gene sets CDR1 to MNHEY and CDR2 to SVGEGT. The CDR3 runs 17 amino acids, cysteine and phenylalanine included. The DNA shown is the 51-base CDR3, in frame from base 1. V and J are trimmed by 1 base and 2 bases, and the gene matches miss 5 bases of the junction. These reads were obtained on an Illumina HiSeq 1500. TCRdb reran the public reads through fastp at Q25 and MiXCR, keeping productive beta chains. Each record represents a unique CDR3 protein, reported with the most common genes and DNA among its rows. This sample holds 100,000 to 150,000 distinct CDR3 sequences; 7.5% to 9% were observed only once. Roughly a tenth of the sample is held by the ten biggest clonotypes.

Source material: PBMCs. The rearranged segments are TRBV6-2 or TRBV6-3 and TRBJ2-1; TRBD1 aligns with 10 central bases. The receptor was isolated from a human donor in good health (CMV status not recorded). Some clones in this sample may be carry-over from other donors' samples. The DNA is TGTGCCAGCAGTTACTTATGGGACAGGGGACCCTACAATGAGCAGTTCTTC. It translates as CASSYLWDRGPYNEQFF.